Below are 8 T cell receptor beta chains sequenced from a single sample in a study of OX40 agonist ivuxolimab in advanced cancers. Library creation used the immunoSEQ multiplex PCR assay. This immuneACCESS table, as held by TCRdb, lists in-frame sequences with V and J called but not all clones. Of the missing ones, under half trace to an unresolved V gene in checked studies; the others have no known cause. The sample records around 150,000 clones, approximately 90% of which are singletons. About 1% of the sample comes from the top ten. The specimen was CD4+ or CD8+ T cells sorted from blood, collected in a trial of the OX40 agonist ivuxolimab. Every receptor here comes from an adult with an advanced solid tumor such as melanoma, head and neck, liver or kidney cancer.

The chain is built from TRBV5-1 and TRBJ1-5; possible D gene TRBD1, 5 bases. CDR1 and CDR2 from the germline V gene are SGHRS and YFSETQ. The CDR3 totals 14 residues. V dropped 3 bases and J dropped 6 bases, with 13 bases sitting between them. The CDR3 sequence is CASSSGLEGQPQHF. In DNA, the CDR3 is TGCGCCAGCAGCTCGGGACTGGAGGGTCAGCCCCAGCATTTT.

This clone was picked up one time. V is TRBV7-9 and J is TRBJ2-7; D is possibly TRBD2 (5 bases). In germline, CDR1 is SEHNR, CDR2 FQNEAQ (reference sequence). With 2 bases removed from V and 7 bases from J, the gap between germline ends came to 15 bases. The CDR3 spans 14 residues. The CDR3: CASSLSGSRGEQYF. In nucleotides, the CDR3 is TGTGCCAGCAGCTTATCCGGGTCCCGGGGTGAGCAGTACTTC.

The chain joins TRBV2 to TRBJ1-1; D remains ambiguous. Trimming removed 6 bases from V and 5 bases from J, with 13 bases in between. The CDR3 has 13 residues. Per germline, CDR1 SNHLY and CDR2 FYNNEI. CDR3 nucleotides: TGTGCCAGCAGAAGAGTTATAGATACTGAAGCTTTCTTT. Protein: CASRRVIDTEAFF.

The J gene is TRBJ2-2, the V gene TRBV7-3, with TRBD1 identical over 7 bases. The J segment lost 7 bases and the V segment lost 4 bases, leaving 6 bases of the junction unmatched. CDR1 and CDR2 (germline): SGHTA, FQGTGA. The CDR3 consists of 14 residues. The chain's CDR3 is CASSSQGDLGELFF. CDR3 DNA: TGTGCCAGCAGCTCGCAGGGGGATCTCGGGGAGCTGTTTTTT.

The chain carries TRBV2 and TRBJ2-5; no reliable D call. This CDR3 spans 12 amino acids. Deletions cut 7 bases from V and 5 bases from J, with 11 bases between. Germline V gives CDR1 SNHLY, CDR2 FYNNEI. CDR3 protein: CASNLLKETQYF. Here the CDR3 DNA reads TGTGCCAGCAATCTCTTGAAGGAGACCCAGTACTTC.

The rearrangement uses TRBV28 and TRBJ2-7; D perhaps matches TRBD1 (8 bases). Trimming removed 3 bases at V and 9 bases at J, with 18 bases between. There are 14 residues in the CDR3. CDR1 MDHEN and CDR2 SYDVKM come from the germline V gene. This CDR3 is CASSFPTGGQGQYF. Here the CDR3 DNA reads TGTGCCAGCAGTTTCCCCACGGGAGGACAGGGGCAGTACTTC.

The chain uses TRBV28 and TRBJ2-7, with 8 bases lining up with TRBD1. The CDR3 sequence is 16 residues long. With 3 bases clipped from V and 2 bases from J, the junction kept 9 bases outside the gene matches. Germline V CDR1 and CDR2: MDHEN, SYDVKM. This chain's CDR3 is CASSFADRATTYEQYF. Here the CDR3 DNA reads TGTGCCAGCAGTTTTGCGGACAGGGCAACTACCTACGAGCAGTACTTC. The full variable domain, rest sourced from reference TRBV28 and TRBJ2-7, is DVKVTQSSRYLVKRTGEKVFLECVQDMDHENMFWYRQDPGLGLRLIYFSYDVKMKEKGDIPEGYSVSREKKERFSLILESASTNQTSMYLCASSFADRATTYEQYFGPGTRLTVT.

The chain joins TRBV9 to TRBJ2-5, with D uncertain. CDR1 is SGDLS and CDR2 is YYNGEE in the germline V gene. This CDR3 is built from 14 residues. With 2 bases removed from V and 4 bases from J, the gap between germline ends came to 12 bases. The CDR3 nucleotides are TGTGCCAGCAGCGTCGAATTACCGGGAGAGACCCAGTACTTC. Protein sequence: CASSVELPGETQYF.